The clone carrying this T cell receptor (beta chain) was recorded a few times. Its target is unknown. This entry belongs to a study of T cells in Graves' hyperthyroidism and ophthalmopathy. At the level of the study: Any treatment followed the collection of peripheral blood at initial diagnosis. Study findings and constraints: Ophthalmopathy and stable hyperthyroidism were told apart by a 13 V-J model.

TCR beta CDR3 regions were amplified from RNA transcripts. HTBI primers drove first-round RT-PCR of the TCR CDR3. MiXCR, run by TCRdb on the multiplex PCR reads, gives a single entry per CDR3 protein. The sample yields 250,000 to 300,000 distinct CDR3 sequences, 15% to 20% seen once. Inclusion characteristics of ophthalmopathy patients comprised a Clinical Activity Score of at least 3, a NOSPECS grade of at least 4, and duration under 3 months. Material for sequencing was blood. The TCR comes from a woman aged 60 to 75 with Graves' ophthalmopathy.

The CDR3 DNA is TGTGCCAGTACCTTCACGCGGGGGCGGGAGGAGCCCCAGCATTTT. Translation gives CASTFTRGREEPQHF. The chain links TRBV2 to TRBJ1-5; D may be TRBD1 (6 bases). This CDR3 region has 15 residues. The V and J ends lost 9 bases and 8 bases respectively, with 23 bases between them. Per the germline V gene, CDR1 is SNHLY and CDR2 is FYNNEI.